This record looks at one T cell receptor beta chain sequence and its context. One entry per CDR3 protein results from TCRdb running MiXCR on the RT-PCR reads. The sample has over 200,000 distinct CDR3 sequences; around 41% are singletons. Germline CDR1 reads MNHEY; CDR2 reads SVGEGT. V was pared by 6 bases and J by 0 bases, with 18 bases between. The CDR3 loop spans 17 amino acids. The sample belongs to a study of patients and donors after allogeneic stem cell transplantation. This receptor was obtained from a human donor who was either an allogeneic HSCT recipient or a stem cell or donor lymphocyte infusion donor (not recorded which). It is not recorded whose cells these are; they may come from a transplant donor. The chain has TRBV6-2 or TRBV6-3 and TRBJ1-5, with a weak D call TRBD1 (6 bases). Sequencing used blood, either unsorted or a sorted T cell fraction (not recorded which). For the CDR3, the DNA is TGTGCCAGCAGCCCCCGTGGGGGCCGGGGTAGCAATCAGCCCCAGCATTTT. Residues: CASSPRGGRGSNQPQHF.